Each of the 5 T cell receptor beta chains below was sequenced from the same sample in a study of cytotoxic CD8 clonotypes in ibrutinib-treated CLL (dated by TCRdb to the early 2020s). The time point tag for this specimen amounts to: about twelve months on ibrutinib. The method was the immunoSEQ multiplex PCR assay. TCRdb obtained this table from immuneACCESS and retained in-frame rearrangements with V and J assigned. These tables miss some clones; where compared with another copy, unresolved V genes account for less than half of the shortfall, and the remainder is unexplained. Within this sample are 200,000 to 250,000 clones, with roughly 79% of them counted one time only. The leading ten clones occupy about an eighth of the sample. The material was PBMCs, obtained after 12 months of ibrutinib treatment. These receptors were taken from a human donor with chronic lymphocytic leukemia.

The chain employs TRBV5-1 and TRBJ2-5; TRBD2 aligns across 12 bases. V shed 0 bases, J shed 1 base, and the junction held 4 bases outside the gene matches. The length of the CDR3 is 17 residues. Germline lookup yields CDR1 SGHRS and CDR2 YFSETQ. The CDR3 nucleotides are TGCGCCAGCAGCTTGGGGCTAGCGGGAGGGCGCCAAGAGACCCAGTACTTC. Translated, it gives CASSLGLAGGRQETQYF.

This chain joins TRBV18 and TRBJ2-1; TRBD2 agrees at 7 bases. The CDR3 is 16 residues long. Germline V lookup: CDR1 KGHSH, CDR2 LQKENI. Trimming took 2 bases from V and 9 from J; bases not matched to a gene: 13. In DNA, the CDR3 is TGTGCCAGCTCACCAAGTGGGGGAGGGACGTCCGGTGAGCAGTTCTTC. Residues: CASSPSGGGTSGEQFF. Full variable domain (remainder filled in from reference TRBV18 and TRBJ2-1): NAGVMQNPRHLVRRRGQEARLRCSPMKGHSHVYWYRQLPEEGLKFMVYLQKENIIDESGMPKERFSAEFPKEGPSILRIQQVVRGDSAAYFCASSPSGGGTSGEQFFGPGTRLTVL.

This clone showed up just once. The rearrangement uses TRBV5-8 and TRBJ2-7; D is ambiguous. The CDR3 is 15 amino acids. CDR1 SGHTS and CDR2 YDEGEE come from the germline V gene. V gave up 2 bases and J gave up 0 bases, with 12 bases separating them. The CDR3 here is CASSFAGSNSYEQYF. Here the CDR3 DNA reads TGTGCCAGCAGCTTCGCCGGGTCTAACTCCTACGAGCAGTACTTC.

The chain is built from TRBV19 and TRBJ1-5; D is perhaps TRBD1 (6 bases). The V gene's germline CDR1 is LNHDA and CDR2 SQIVND (reference sequence). The CDR3 runs 15 residues. V was shortened by 6 bases and J by 1 base, with 13 bases between the two germline ends. CDR3 in amino acids: CASRDQGFSNQPQHF. CDR3 nucleotide sequence: TGTGCCAGTAGGGATCAGGGGTTCAGCAATCAGCCCCAGCATTTT.

As for this clone: The sample has other DNA sequences that encode this CDR3 too. CDR3 loop: CASSLGTASYNEQFF. DNA of the CDR3: TGTGCCAGCAGCTTAGGGACAGCTTCCTACAATGAGCAGTTCTTC. This chain uses TRBV7-3 with TRBJ2-1, with 7 bases matching TRBD1. V lost 2 bases, J lost 1 base, and 2 bases stayed unmatched. Germline values: CDR1 SGHTA, CDR2 FQGTGA. The length of the CDR3 is 15 residues.